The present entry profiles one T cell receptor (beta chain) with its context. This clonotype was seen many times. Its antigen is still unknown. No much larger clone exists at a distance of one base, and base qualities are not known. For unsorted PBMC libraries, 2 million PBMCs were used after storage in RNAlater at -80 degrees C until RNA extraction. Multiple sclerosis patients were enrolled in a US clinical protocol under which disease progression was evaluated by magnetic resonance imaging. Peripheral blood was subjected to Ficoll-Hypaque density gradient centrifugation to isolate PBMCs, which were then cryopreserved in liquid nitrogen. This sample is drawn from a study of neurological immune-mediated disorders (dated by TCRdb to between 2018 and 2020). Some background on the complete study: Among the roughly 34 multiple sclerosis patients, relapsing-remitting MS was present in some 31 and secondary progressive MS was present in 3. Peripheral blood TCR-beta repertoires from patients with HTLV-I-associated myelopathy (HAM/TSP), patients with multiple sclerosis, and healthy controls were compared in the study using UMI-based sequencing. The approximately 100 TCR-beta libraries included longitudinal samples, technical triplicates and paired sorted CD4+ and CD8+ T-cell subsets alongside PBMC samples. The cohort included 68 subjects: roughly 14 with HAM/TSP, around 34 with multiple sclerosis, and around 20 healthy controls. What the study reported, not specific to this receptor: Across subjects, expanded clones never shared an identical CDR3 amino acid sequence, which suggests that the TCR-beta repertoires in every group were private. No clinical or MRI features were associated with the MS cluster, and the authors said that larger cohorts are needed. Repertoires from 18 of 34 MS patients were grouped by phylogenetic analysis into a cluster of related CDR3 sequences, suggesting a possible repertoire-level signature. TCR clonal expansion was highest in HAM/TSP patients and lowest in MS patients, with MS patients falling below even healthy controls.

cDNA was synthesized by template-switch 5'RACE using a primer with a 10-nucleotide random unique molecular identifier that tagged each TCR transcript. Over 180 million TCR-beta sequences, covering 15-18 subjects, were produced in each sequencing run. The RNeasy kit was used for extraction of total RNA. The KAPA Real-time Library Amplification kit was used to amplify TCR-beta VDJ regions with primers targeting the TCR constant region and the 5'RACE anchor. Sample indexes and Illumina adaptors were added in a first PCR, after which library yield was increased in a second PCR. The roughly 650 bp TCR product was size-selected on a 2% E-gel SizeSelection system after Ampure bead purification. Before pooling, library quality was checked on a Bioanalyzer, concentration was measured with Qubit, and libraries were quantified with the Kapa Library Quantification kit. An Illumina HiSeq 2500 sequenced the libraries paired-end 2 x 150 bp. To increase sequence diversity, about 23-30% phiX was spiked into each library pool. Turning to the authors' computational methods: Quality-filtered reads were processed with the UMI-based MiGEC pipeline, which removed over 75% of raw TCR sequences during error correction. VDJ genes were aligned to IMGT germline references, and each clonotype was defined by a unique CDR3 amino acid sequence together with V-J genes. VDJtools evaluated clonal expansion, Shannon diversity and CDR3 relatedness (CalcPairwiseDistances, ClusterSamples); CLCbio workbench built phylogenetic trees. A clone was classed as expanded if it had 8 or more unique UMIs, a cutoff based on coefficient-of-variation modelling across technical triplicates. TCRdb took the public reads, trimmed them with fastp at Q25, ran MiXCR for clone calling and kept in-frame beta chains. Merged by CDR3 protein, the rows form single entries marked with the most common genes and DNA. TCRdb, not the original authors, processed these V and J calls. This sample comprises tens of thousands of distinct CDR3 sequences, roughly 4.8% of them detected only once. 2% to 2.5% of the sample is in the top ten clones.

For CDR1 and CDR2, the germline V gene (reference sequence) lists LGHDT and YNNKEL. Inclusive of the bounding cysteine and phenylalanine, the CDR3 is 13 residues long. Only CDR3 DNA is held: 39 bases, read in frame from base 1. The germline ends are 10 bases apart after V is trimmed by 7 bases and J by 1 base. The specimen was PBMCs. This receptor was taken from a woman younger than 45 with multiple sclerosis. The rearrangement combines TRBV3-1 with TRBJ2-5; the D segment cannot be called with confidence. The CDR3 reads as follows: CASKETIQETQYF. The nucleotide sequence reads TGTGCCAGCAAGGAGACAATCCAAGAGACCCAGTACTTC.